This is a list of T cell receptor beta chains from one sample in a study of T cells in Graves' hyperthyroidism and ophthalmopathy. TCRdb analysed the multiplex PCR reads with MiXCR anew, one entry per CDR3 protein. Of 45,000 to 75,000 distinct CDR3 sequences in the sample, around half were seen once. The sequenced sample consisted of blood. The receptors here all came from a woman aged 25 to 45 with Graves' ophthalmopathy. CDR3s include the opening cysteine and the closing phenylalanine or tryptophan. The D gene is left open where the match is weak. Clone size is given for some rows only: seen once, a few or many times, or a class if the clone is expanded.

>TRBD1|TRBJ2-7|.|TRBV29-1
CSVTGLTNEQYF
TGCAGCGTGACAGGGCTTACTAACGAGCAGTACTTC
>TRBD1|TRBJ2-7|many|TRBV2
CASSRGFNYEQYF
TGTGCCAGCAGCAGGGGGTTTAACTACGAGCAGTACTTC
>TRBD2|TRBJ2-1|many|TRBV5-8
CASSSYGTSTNNEQFF
TGTGCCAGCAGCTCCTACGGGACTAGCACAAACAATGAGCAGTTCTTC
>.|TRBJ2-5|.|TRBV4-1
CASSRGRGGETQYF
TGCGCCAGCAGCCGGGGCAGGGGCGGTGAGACCCAGTACTTC
>.|TRBJ1-6|.|TRBV28
CASSTGSPLHF
TGTGCCAGCAGTACGGGTTCACCCCTCCACTTT
>.|TRBJ2-5|.|TRBV28
CASSLRGKDQETQYF
TGTGCCAGCAGTTTAAGGGGAAAGGACCAAGAGACCCAGTACTTC
>.|TRBJ1-5|many|TRBV6-2/TRBV6-3
CASTPDGGLPQHF
TGTGCCAGCACCCCGGACGGGGGGTTGCCCCAGCATTTT
>TRBD1|TRBJ1-4|.|TRBV6-4
CASSDSETGRGLFF
TGTGCCAGCAGTGACTCGGAGACAGGGAGAGGACTGTTTTTT
>TRBD1|TRBJ2-7|.|TRBV20-1
CSARGQFLAYEQYF
TGCAGTGCTAGGGGACAGTTTCTTGCCTACGAGCAGTACTTC
>.|TRBJ1-5|.|TRBV6-4
CASSDSNQGGQPQHF
TGTGCCAGCAGTGACTCGAACCAGGGCGGTCAGCCCCAGCATTTT
>.|TRBJ1-5|many|TRBV28
CASSYGVSQPQHF
TGTGCCAGCAGTTATGGGGTGAGTCAGCCCCAGCATTTT
>.|TRBJ1-1|.|TRBV5-1
CASSPEGGRGTEAFF
TGCGCCAGCAGCCCCGAGGGGGGGAGGGGTACTGAAGCTTTCTTT
>TRBD1|TRBJ1-5|few|TRBV28
CASSPDRGKDQHF
TGTGCCAGCAGTCCCGACAGGGGAAAGGACCAGCATTTT
>.|TRBJ2-7|.|TRBV24-1
CATSGVGGPEQYF
TGTGCCACCAGTGGTGTTGGGGGTCCCGAGCAGTACTTC
>.|TRBJ1-1|.|TRBV10-3
CATHGDKHNEAFF
TGTGCCACCCACGGGGACAAGCACAATGAAGCTTTCTTT
>.|TRBJ2-2|many|TRBV28
CASSFRIGELFF
TGTGCCAGCAGTTTCAGGATAGGGGAGCTGTTTTTT
>.|TRBJ2-7|.|TRBV20-1
CSARAGQPPYEQYF
TGCAGTGCTAGAGCCGGACAGCCCCCCTACGAGCAGTACTTC
>.|TRBJ2-7|many|TRBV6-1
CASSVHADEQYF
TGTGCCAGCAGTGTTCATGCGGACGAGCAGTACTTC
>TRBD1|TRBJ2-6|.|TRBV28
CASSRSVRRGIANVRTF
TGTGCCAGCAGTAGAAGCGTGCGCAGGGGGATAGCCAACGTCCGGACTTTC
>TRBD1|TRBJ1-6|.|TRBV7-2
CASSRTGGATPLHF
TGTGCCAGCAGCCGGACAGGGGGCGCGACACCCCTCCACTTT
>.|TRBJ2-1|many|TRBV13
CASSPPFNYNEQFF
TGTGCCAGCAGCCCCCCTTTTAACTACAATGAGCAGTTCTTC
>TRBD1|TRBJ2-7|.|TRBV7-3
CASSSGTGVSYEQYF
TGTGCCAGCAGCTCCGGGACAGGGGTTTCCTACGAGCAGTACTTC
>.|TRBJ2-1|many|TRBV5-4
CASSSTASSYNEQFF
TGTGCCAGCAGCTCGACGGCAAGCTCCTACAATGAGCAGTTCTTC
>TRBD2|TRBJ2-1|.|TRBV7-9
CASSKREGYNEQFF
TGTGCCAGCAGCAAGCGGGAGGGTTACAATGAGCAGTTCTTC
>TRBD1|TRBJ1-1|many|TRBV19
CASSIGTVPVAFF
TGTGCCAGTAGTATTGGGACAGTTCCTGTGGCTTTCTTT
>.|TRBJ2-7|many|TRBV7-9
CASSFQGSYEQYF
TGTGCCAGCAGCTTCCAGGGTTCCTACGAGCAGTACTTC
>.|TRBJ2-3|many|TRBV2
CASSGGGQYTDTQYF
TGTGCCAGCAGTGGAGGGGGGCAGTACACAGATACGCAGTATTTT
>TRBD1|TRBJ1-3|many|TRBV2
CASTPQGGYTIYF
TGTGCCAGCACCCCACAGGGGGGGTACACCATATATTTT
>.|TRBJ2-5|many|TRBV4-1
CASSQDGSSGVGETQYF
TGCGCCAGCAGCCAAGACGGGAGTTCGGGGGTAGGGGAGACCCAGTACTTC
>TRBD2|TRBJ2-1|many|TRBV4-1
CASRRAGPYNEQFF
TGCGCCAGCAGGAGAGCGGGGCCGTACAATGAGCAGTTCTTC
>TRBD1|TRBJ1-5|many|TRBV5-5
CASSPTGSPNQPQHF
TGTGCCAGCAGCCCGACAGGGAGCCCAAATCAGCCCCAGCATTTT
>TRBD1|TRBJ1-2|.|TRBV7-2
CASGQGPYGYTF
TGTGCCAGCGGACAGGGTCCCTATGGCTACACCTTC
>TRBD1|TRBJ1-1|many|TRBV6-5
CASSYSRTGNTEAFF
TGTGCCAGCAGTTACTCCCGGACAGGGAACACTGAAGCTTTCTTT
>TRBD2|TRBJ2-2|.|TRBV7-2
CASSPRSAGGSANTGELFF
TGCGCCAGCAGCCCCCGTTCAGCGGGAGGGTCCGCGAACACCGGGGAGCTGTTTTTT
>.|TRBJ1-6|.|TRBV27
CASGLWGRSGGSPLHF
TGTGCCAGCGGTTTATGGGGGCGCAGCGGGGGATCACCCCTCCACTTT
>.|TRBJ1-6|once|TRBV6-5
CAGSGQMNSPFHF
TGTGCCGGCAGCGGACAGATGAATTCACCCTTCCACTTT
>.|TRBJ2-1|.|TRBV5-1
CASSLGDANTEQFF
TGCGCCAGCAGCTTGGGGGACGCCAACACTGAGCAGTTCTTC
>.|TRBJ2-6|.|TRBV19
CASSIGGPGANVLTF
TGTGCCAGTAGTATAGGGGGGCCCGGGGCCAACGTCCTGACTTTC
>.|TRBJ2-7|.|TRBV5-1
CASSLAGPPYKEQYF
TGCGCCAGCAGCTTGGCTGGCCCACCCTACAAGGAGCAGTACTTC
>.|TRBJ2-7|many|TRBV5-1
CASSPRDFEEQYF
TGCGCCAGCAGCCCCCGGGACTTTGAAGAGCAGTACTTC
>.|TRBJ2-3|many|TRBV19
CASSIEGLAADTQYF
TGTGCCAGTAGTATAGAAGGGCTAGCCGCAGATACGCAGTATTTT
>.|TRBJ2-1|.|TRBV5-8
CASSLARGTSEQFF
TGTGCCAGCAGCCTCGCGCGGGGTACGAGTGAGCAGTTCTTC
>TRBD1|TRBJ2-7|.|TRBV20-1
CSASTGTGRGAYEQYF
TGCAGTGCCTCGACCGGGACAGGAAGGGGCGCCTACGAGCAGTACTTC
>.|TRBJ1-1|once|TRBV11-1
CASSLYEGVAYAFF
TGTGCCAGCAGCTTATACGAGGGTGTCGCGTACGCTTTCTTT
>TRBD1|TRBJ2-1|few|TRBV3-1
CASSQELGGDYNEQFF
TGTGCCAGCAGCCAAGAGCTAGGGGGCGACTACAATGAGCAGTTCTTC
>TRBD2|TRBJ2-3|many|TRBV5-8
CASSSGTSRGTDTQYF
TGTGCCAGCAGCTCCGGGACTAGCAGGGGCACAGATACGCAGTATTTT
>TRBD2|TRBJ2-7|once|TRBV2
CASSALSWTSGSYEQYF
TGTGCCAGCAGTGCACTGTCCTGGACTAGCGGGAGCTACGAGCAGTACTTC
>.|TRBJ1-1|many|TRBV19
CASSARTGTEAFF
TGTGCCAGTAGTGCCAGGACCGGAACTGAAGCTTTCTTT
>TRBD1|TRBJ1-2|many|TRBV5-4
CASRYGQGDGYTF
TGTGCCAGCAGATACGGACAGGGGGATGGCTACACCTTC